Below, 21 T cell receptor beta chains from the same sample are listed, as sequenced in a study of T cell responses to AZD1222 COVID-19 vaccine. Libraries were prepared by immunoSEQ multiplex PCR; TCRdb keeps only in-frame clonotypes and omits some of them. The sample lists over 110,000 clones, approximately 90% occurring once. Sequences were derived from peripheral blood, sampled on day 0 of AZD1222 vaccination. Receptors were obtained from an adult in good health.

This rearrangement joins TRBV6-5 to TRBJ2-1; tentative D call: TRBD2 (6 bases). Germline V gene sequence: CDR1 MNHEY, CDR2 SVGAGI. Trimming took off 5 bases at V and 4 bases at J, with 15 bases between the two ends. This CDR3 contains 15 residues. The CDR3 DNA reads as TGTGCCAGCAGTAAAACCGGGGGACCTTACAATGAGCAGTTCTTC. Its protein product is CASSKTGGPYNEQFF.

This chain joins TRBV19 and TRBJ1-5; 9 bases are shared with TRBD1. The CDR3 covers 19 residues. Trimming took 7 bases from V and 2 from J; bases not matched to a gene: 18. Germline V CDR1 and CDR2: LNHDA, SQIVND (reference sequence). CDR3 in DNA: TGTGCCAGTAACAAACATTCGGGACAGGGACCTTCGGGCAATCAGCCCCAGCATTTT. As protein: CASNKHSGQGPSGNQPQHF.

The chain uses TRBV4-2 and TRBJ1-2; D gene uncertain. Trimming took 0 bases from V and 2 from J, leaving 7 bases between them. CDR3 size: 14 residues. Germline lookup yields CDR1 LGHNA and CDR2 YNFKEQ. The CDR3 DNA reads as TGTGCCAGCAGCCAAGATGCACAGAACTATGGCTACACCTTC. Its protein is CASSQDAQNYGYTF.

This chain connects TRBV4-3 to TRBJ2-3; D possibly corresponds to TRBD1 (5 bases). The length of the CDR3 is 15 residues. Germline CDR1 is LGHNA and CDR2 is YSLEER. The V and J ends lost 0 bases and 1 base respectively, with 8 bases between them. CDR3 DNA sequence: TGCGCCAGCAGCCAAGAAGGGGTTCGCACAGATACGCAGTATTTT. Its protein product is CASSQEGVRTDTQYF.

The chain combines TRBV19 with TRBJ2-7; D is uncertain. Between the trimmed V and J ends, which lost 7 bases and 5 bases, there was a span of 15 bases. The CDR3 has 13 amino acids. Germline lookup yields CDR1 LNHDA and CDR2 SQIVND (reference sequence). CDR3 in DNA: TGTGCCAGTACCTCCCTGGGGTCCGACGAGCAGTACTTC. This translates into CASTSLGSDEQYF.

The chain carries TRBV9 and TRBJ1-3; a possible D gene is TRBD1 (6 bases). The ends were cut back, 1 base at V and 0 bases at J, with 14 bases in the middle. The germline V gene has CDR1 SGDLS and CDR2 YYNGEE. This CDR3 contains 17 residues. The chain's CDR3 is CASSVSGGATSGNTIYF. DNA of the CDR3: TGTGCCAGCAGCGTAAGCGGGGGGGCCACCTCTGGAAACACCATATATTTT.

This chain connects TRBV28 to TRBJ1-5, with D possibly being TRBD1 (5 bases). The germline CDR1 and CDR2 sequences are MDHEN and SYDVKM. The ends were cut back, 6 bases at V and 5 bases at J, with 8 bases in the middle. The CDR3 loop spans 12 amino acids. CDR3 coding DNA: TGTGCCAGCAGAGAACAGGATCAGCCCCAGCATTTT. It yields the protein CASREQDQPQHF.

The rearrangement uses TRBV27 and TRBJ2-1, with D uncertain. V was trimmed by 5 bases and J by 3 bases, leaving 2 bases between them. This CDR3 is built from 11 residues. CDR1 is MNHEY and CDR2 is SMNVEV in the germline V gene (reference sequence). The CDR3 spells CASSNYNEQFF. CDR3 sequence (DNA): TGTGCCAGCAGTAACTACAATGAGCAGTTCTTC.

J is TRBJ2-7 and V is TRBV12-3 or TRBV12-4, with a possible D match to TRBD1 (6 bases). Trimming took off 6 bases at V and 5 bases at J, with 14 bases between the two ends. The CDR3 sequence is 13 residues long. The CDR3 coding sequence is TGTGCCAGCAGGGGAGACAGGAACAACGAGCAGTACTTC. It encodes CASRGDRNNEQYF.

J is TRBJ2-7 and V is TRBV5-6; 7 bases align to TRBD2. The CDR3 spans 16 residues. The V gene's germline CDR1 is SGHDT and CDR2 YYEEEE. V was pared by 2 bases and J by 2 bases, with 10 bases of the junction left unmatched. In DNA form, the CDR3 reads TGTGCCAGCAGCTTTTGGAGCGGGACCTCGCCCTACGAGCAGTACTTC. Translated: CASSFWSGTSPYEQYF.

The chain recombines TRBV2 with TRBJ2-3; a possible D gene is TRBD1 (6 bases). The CDR3 totals 13 residues. V was trimmed by 9 bases and J by 3 bases, leaving 13 bases between them. Germline V gene lookup returns CDR1 SNHLY and CDR2 FYNNEI. The CDR3 sequence is CAREQGLTDTQYF. DNA for the CDR3: TGTGCCAGAGAACAGGGTTTGACAGATACGCAGTATTTT. The complete variable domain, with remaining parts taken from reference TRBV2 and TRBJ2-3, reads EPEVTQTPSHQVTQMGQEVILRCVPISNHLYFYWYRQILGQKVEFLVSFYNNEISEKSEIFDDQFSVERPDGSNFTLKIRSTKLEDSAMYFCAREQGLTDTQYFGPGTRLTVL.

The J gene is TRBJ1-2, the V gene TRBV28; 8 bases line up with TRBD1. V lost 5 bases to trimming and J lost 8 bases; unmatched junction nucleotides: 7. Germline V gene sequence: CDR1 MDHEN, CDR2 SYDVKM. CDR3 size: 13 residues. CDR3 in amino acids: CASSADRVGGYTF. CDR3 DNA: TGTGCCAGCAGTGCGGACAGGGTGGGCGGCTACACCTTC.

The genes are TRBV2 and TRBJ1-2; D is unclear. CDR1 is SNHLY, CDR2 FYNNEI, per germline. Trimming took 4 bases from V and 1 from J, leaving 10 bases between them. The CDR3 extends over 14 amino acids. CDR3 sequence reads: CASSADSGNYGYTF. CDR3 DNA sequence: TGTGCCAGCAGTGCAGATTCTGGTAACTATGGCTACACCTTC.

This rearrangement joins TRBV2 to TRBJ1-2; D is perhaps TRBD1 (5 bases). The CDR3 spans 16 residues. CDR1 is SNHLY, CDR2 FYNNEI, per germline. V was shortened by 9 bases and J by 4 bases, with 24 bases between the two germline ends. For the CDR3, the DNA is TGTGCCAGTTCGTACCAGGGCAGACTAAGTGTCTATGGCTACACCTTC. Protein: CASSYQGRLSVYGYTF. The full variable domain, with the rest looked up from reference TRBV2 and TRBJ1-2, is EPEVTQTPSHQVTQMGQEVILRCVPISNHLYFYWYRQILGQKVEFLVSFYNNEISEKSEIFDDQFSVERPDGSNFTLKIRSTKLEDSAMYFCASSYQGRLSVYGYTFGSGTRLTVV.

The chain carries TRBV28 and TRBJ2-7, with D possibly being TRBD2 (6 bases). Germline V gene data show CDR1 as MDHEN and CDR2 as SYDVKM. Trimming pared 4 bases from V and 2 bases from J, leaving 6 bases between. The CDR3 is made up of 12 amino acids. CDR3 nucleotide sequence: TGTGCCAGCAGTTCGGGGGCCTACGAGCAGTACTTC. Its translation is CASSSGAYEQYF.

This clone appeared once. The chain joins TRBV6-4 to TRBJ1-1; 9 positions match TRBD1. This CDR3 has 14 amino acids. After removal of 6 bases from V and 2 bases from J, the junction contained 4 bases not matched to a gene. CDR1 and CDR2 from the germline V gene are MRHNA and SNTAGT. CDR3: CASRQGAQNTEAFF. Written as DNA, the CDR3 is TGTGCCAGCAGACAGGGGGCGCAAAACACTGAAGCTTTCTTT.

The rearrangement uses TRBV4-3 and TRBJ1-6; weak D call: TRBD1 (5 bases). CDR1 is LGHNA, CDR2 YSLEER, per germline. Deletions cut 0 bases from V and 9 bases from J, with 12 bases between. The CDR3 has 15 residues. This CDR3 is CASSQDGQGASPLHF. CDR3 in DNA: TGCGCCAGCAGCCAAGATGGGCAGGGAGCTTCACCCCTCCACTTT.

CDR3 region: CASSEYGRPNGETQYF. The CDR3 DNA reads TGTGCCAGCAGTGAATACGGACGGCCGAACGGGGAGACCCAGTACTTC. The chain is built from TRBV6-1 and TRBJ2-5; D unresolved. CDR1 and CDR2 from the germline V gene are MNHNS and SASEGT. Trimming took 2 bases from V and 5 from J, leaving 18 bases between them. The CDR3 loop spans 16 amino acids.

This clone is a singleton in its sample. The V and J genes are TRBV6-5 and TRBJ2-7; 9 nucleotides align to TRBD1. CDR1 is MNHEY, CDR2 SVGAGI, per germline. This CDR3 is built from 15 residues. V shed 7 bases, J shed 0 bases, and the junction held 7 bases outside the gene matches. The CDR3 reads CASKTDRGASYEQYF. CDR3 coding DNA: TGTGCCAGCAAAACCGACAGGGGGGCCTCCTACGAGCAGTACTTC.

Notes on this clone: Additional DNA sequences in this sample encode the identical CDR3. V gene TRBV6-4 combines with J gene TRBJ2-1; tentative D call: TRBD2 (6 bases). This CDR3 spans 14 amino acids. The germline CDR1 and CDR2 sequences are MRHNA and SNTAGT. The V and J ends lost 5 bases and 4 bases respectively, with 12 bases between them. CDR3 in DNA: TGTGCCAGCAGTCGGGACTCATCATACAATGAGCAGTTCTTC. This gives the protein CASSRDSSYNEQFF.

The chain has TRBV29-1 and TRBJ1-1, with TRBD1 matching over 12 bases. V lost 5 bases to trimming and J lost 6 bases; unmatched junction nucleotides: 4. This CDR3 is built from 13 residues. Germline V gene data show CDR1 as SQVTM and CDR2 as ANQGSEA. In nucleotides, the CDR3 is TGCAGCGTTAGGGACAGGGGGCTCTCTGAAGCTTTCTTT. Translation: CSVRDRGLSEAFF.